One sample yielded the 18 T cell receptor beta chains listed below, sequenced in a study of human T cells and chemical hapten exposure. The treatment is: therapeutic diphenylcyclopropenone sensitization with weekly scalp DPC. Within the library, unique molecular identifiers were attached to each individual cDNA molecule. TCRdb re-derived calls from the reads in MiXCR, one entry per CDR3 protein. Of about 550 distinct CDR3 sequences in the sample, about 90% were seen once. The specimen comprised whole blood, sampled before DPC sensitization or 2, 6, or about 24 weeks after (not recorded which). Receptors were obtained from an adult with alopecia areata. Some clones in this sample may be carry-over from other donors' samples. This table probably holds off-target reads from a library built for another chain.

J is TRBJ1-1 and V is TRBV7-2, with 7 nucleotides matching TRBD1. The junction had 1 base not matched to a gene; V was cut back by 2 bases and J by 4 bases. The CDR3 is 13 residues long. The V gene's germline CDR1 is SGHTA and CDR2 FQGNSA. The CDR3 protein is CASSLNRGTEAFF. The CDR3 bases are TGTGCCAGCAGCTTAAACAGGGGCACTGAAGCTTTCTTT.

This chain links TRBV12-5 with TRBJ2-3; 8 bases line up with TRBD2. CDR3 length equals 14 residues. Germline CDR1 LGHNT, CDR2 FRNRAP. V lost 7 bases and J lost 2; bases outside the gene matches: 5. This chain's CDR3 is CASARAGVTDTQYF. The CDR3 coding sequence is TGTGCTAGTGCCCGAGCGGGGGTCACAGATACGCAGTATTTT.

V usage is TRBV28 and J usage is TRBJ2-1, with 8 bases matching TRBD2. The CDR3 totals 17 residues. The germline V gene encodes CDR1 MDHEN and CDR2 SYDVKM. V shed 4 bases, J shed 8 bases, and the junction held 16 bases outside the gene matches. This chain's CDR3 is CASSSYPGGGAIDEQFF. In DNA, the CDR3 is TGTGCCAGCAGTTCCTACCCGGGAGGGGGGGCGATAGATGAGCAGTTCTTC.

The chain uses TRBV28 and TRBJ2-7; D uncertain. V lost 3 bases, J lost 1 base, and 4 bases lay in between. Germline V gene lookup returns CDR1 MDHEN and CDR2 SYDVKM. This CDR3 region has 12 residues. The CDR3 coding sequence is TGTGCCAGCAGTTTGGGTTCCTACGAGCAGTACTTC. Translated, it gives CASSLGSYEQYF. Full variable domain (remainder filled in from reference TRBV28 and TRBJ2-7): DVKVTQSSRYLVKRTGEKVFLECVQDMDHENMFWYRQDPGLGLRLIYFSYDVKMKEKGDIPEGYSVSREKKERFSLILESASTNQTSMYLCASSLGSYEQYFGPGTRLTVT.

This sequence joins TRBV6-5 and TRBJ2-1, with 11 bases fitting TRBD2. The V gene's germline CDR1 is MNHEY and CDR2 SVGAGI. The CDR3 consists of 18 residues. Unmatched junction bases numbered 11, after V lost 5 bases and J lost 2 bases. The CDR3 nucleotides are TGTGCCAGCAGTGAAACCCCTAGCGGGGGGCCCCCCTACAATGAGCAGTTCTTC. Protein: CASSETPSGGPPYNEQFF.

This rearrangement joins TRBV7-3 to TRBJ2-1, with D possibly being TRBD2 (5 bases). The CDR3 covers 14 residues. The V gene lost 5 bases and the J gene lost 1 base, with 9 bases spanning the gap. Germline CDR1 SGHTA, CDR2 FQGTGA. The CDR3 DNA reads as TGTGCCAGCAGCCCCCCGGGGTCCTACAATGAGCAGTTCTTC. Translating gives CASSPPGSYNEQFF.

The rearrangement uses TRBV18 and TRBJ2-5; no clear D. The CDR3 extends over 13 amino acids. Germline CDR1 is KGHSH and CDR2 is LQKENI. V lost 0 bases and J lost 2, with 4 bases in between. The CDR3 DNA reads as TGTGCCAGCTCACCACCGGGGCAAGAGACCCAGTACTTC. This gives the protein CASSPPGQETQYF.

The chain employs TRBV29-1 and TRBJ2-7; D is unresolved. Germline V lookup: CDR1 SQVTM, CDR2 ANQGSEA. This CDR3 contains 11 residues. V lost 0 bases, J lost 5 bases, and 5 bases lay in between. CDR3 DNA sequence: TGCAGCGTTGAAGAGGGGAACGAGCAGTACTTC. Encoded protein: CSVEEGNEQYF.

The CDR3 sequence is CASSDIQGNTEAFF. In DNA, the CDR3 is TGTGCCAGCAGTGATATACAGGGGAACACTGAAGCTTTCTTT. The chain combines TRBV6-1 with TRBJ1-1; D perhaps matches TRBD1 (6 bases). Germline CDR1 reads MNHNS; CDR2 reads SASEGT. The CDR3 is 14 residues long. V gave up 3 bases and J gave up 1 base, with 9 bases separating them.

This clonotype was found once. This rearrangement joins TRBV19 to TRBJ2-7, with 8 bases that match TRBD1. This CDR3 comprises 14 residues. Germline loops: CDR1 LNHDA, CDR2 SQIVND (reference sequence). J was trimmed by 3 bases and V by 4 bases; bases with no gene match: 5. As DNA, the CDR3 is TGTGCCAGTAGTAGTGGACAGGGCCTCTACGAGCAGTACTTC. Translated: CASSSGQGLYEQYF. The whole variable domain, filled in from reference TRBV19 and TRBJ2-7, reads DGGITQSPKYLFRKEGQNVTLSCEQNLNHDAMYWYRQDPGQGLRLIYYSQIVNDFQKGDIAEGYSVSREKKESFPLTVTSAQKNPTAFYLCASSSGQGLYEQYFGPGTRLTVT.

V and J are TRBV2 and TRBJ2-2; tentatively, D is TRBD1 (6 bases). Germline CDR1 reads SNHLY; CDR2 reads FYNNEI. The CDR3 runs to 14 residues. V dropped 7 bases and J dropped 5 bases, with 14 bases sitting between them. The CDR3 reads CASTETRGTGELFF. The CDR3 DNA reads TGTGCCAGCACTGAGACCAGGGGTACCGGGGAGCTGTTTTTT.

The V and J genes are TRBV7-2 and TRBJ2-3; D call uncertain. The CDR3 has 14 amino acids. Trimming shortened V by 4 bases and J by 5 bases, and 13 bases separated the two germline ends. Germline V CDR1 and CDR2: SGHTA, FQGNSA. This CDR3 is CASSSMTVQDTQYF. The CDR3 DNA sequence: TGTGCCAGCAGCTCGATGACGGTTCAAGATACGCAGTATTTT.

This chain links TRBV20-1 with TRBJ2-1; 7 nucleotides line up with TRBD2. V dropped 5 bases and J dropped 6; count of bases not matched to a gene: 7. Per germline, CDR1 DFQATT and CDR2 SNEGSKA (reference sequence). CDR3 length: 13 amino acids. The CDR3 loop reads CSAGGGRGNEQFF. CDR3 nucleotide sequence: TGCAGTGCTGGGGGGGGGAGAGGCAATGAGCAGTTCTTC.

The chain joins TRBV7-9 to TRBJ2-7; D uncertain. The V end lost 2 bases, the J end lost 5 bases, and 4 bases lay between the germline ends. Per germline, CDR1 SEHNR and CDR2 FQNEAQ (reference sequence). This CDR3 spans 11 amino acids. This CDR3 reads CASSLMDEQYF. The CDR3 nucleotides are TGTGCCAGCAGCTTAATGGACGAGCAGTACTTC.

The chain joins TRBV20-1 to TRBJ1-2, with TRBD1 identical over 7 bases. This CDR3 has 14 residues. Trimming at V came to 5 bases and at J to 2 bases, leaving 8 bases not matched to a gene. The germline gives CDR1 DFQATT, CDR2 SNEGSKA (reference sequence). CDR3 bases: TGCAGTGCTCACAGACAGGGAGGAAACTATGGCTACACCTTC. Its protein product is CSAHRQGGNYGYTF.

The J gene is TRBJ1-6, the V gene TRBV7-3; weak D call: TRBD1 (5 bases). Per germline, CDR1 SGHTA and CDR2 FQGTGA. This CDR3 is built from 14 residues. The V end was cut by 5 bases, the J end by 5 bases, with 10 bases between. CDR3 DNA: TGTGCCAGCAGCCTCGACAGCAATAATTCACCCCTCCACTTT. Its protein product is CASSLDSNNSPLHF.

CDR3 DNA: TGTGCCAGCAGCTTGTTGCCGGGGGCCATGTATTTT. It is translated as CASSLLPGAMYF. The chain joins TRBV5-4 to TRBJ2-3; D is perhaps TRBD1 or TRBD2 (6 bases each). The CDR3 covers 12 residues. CDR1 is SGHNT and CDR2 is YYREEE in the germline V gene (reference sequence). The V and J ends lost 1 base and 14 bases respectively, with 14 bases between them.

Here the CDR3 reads CASSRLAGARKTQYF. The CDR3 nucleotides read TGTGCCAGCAGCCGTCTAGCGGGGGCGAGGAAGACCCAGTACTTC. The chain recombines TRBV28 with TRBJ2-5; 10 bases fit TRBD2. The V gene's germline CDR1 is MDHEN and CDR2 SYDVKM. The CDR3 contains 15 residues. After removal of 6 bases from V and 6 bases from J, the junction contained 10 bases not matched to a gene.